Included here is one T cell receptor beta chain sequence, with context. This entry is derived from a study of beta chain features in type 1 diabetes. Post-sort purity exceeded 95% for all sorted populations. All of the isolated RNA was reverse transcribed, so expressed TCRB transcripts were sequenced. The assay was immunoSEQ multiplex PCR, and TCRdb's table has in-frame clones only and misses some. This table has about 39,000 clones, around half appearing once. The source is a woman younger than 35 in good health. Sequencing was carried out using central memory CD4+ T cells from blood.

The CDR3 DNA is TGTGCCAGCAGCGGGACAGGTAGCAATCAGCCCCAGCATTTT. Residues: CASSGTGSNQPQHF. V gene TRBV5-6 combines with J gene TRBJ1-5; 8 positions match TRBD1. The germline V gene encodes CDR1 SGHDT and CDR2 YYEEEE. V shed 4 bases, J shed 0 bases, and the junction held 0 bases outside the gene matches. The CDR3 is 14 amino acids. Supplemented by reference TRBV5-6 and TRBJ1-5, the full variable domain reads DAGVTQSPTHLIKTRGQQVTLRCSPKSGHDTVSWYQQALGQGPQFIFQYYEEEERQRGNFPDRFSGHQFPNYSSELNVNALLLGDSALYLCASSGTGSNQPQHFGDGTRLSIL.